This TCR beta chain was retrieved from a study of blood T cell repertoires in COVID-19. Turning to the study itself: Acute and convalescent COVID-19 specimens originated in the United States, Italy and Spain. Sources were T cells, B-cell-depleted T cells, or PBMCs; the material itself was cDNA or gDNA.

Under the authors' procedure: Nucleated cell counts were estimated from reference gene primer amplification. Generated by immunoSEQ multiplex PCR, the TCRdb table keeps only in-frame clones and is missing some. That table is the source of V, J and clone size, and D and trimming were worked out from the DNA. The sample has 60,000 or so clones, 79% seen once. The CDR3 spans 14 residues. Trimming took off 5 bases at V and 5 bases at J, with 16 bases between the two ends. The germline CDR1 and CDR2 sequences are MDHEN and SYDVKM. This clonotype was obtained from a man between 60 and 75 years old with acute or convalescent COVID-19. The specimen sequenced was peripheral blood. The rearrangement links TRBV28 to TRBJ2-7; the D gene is possibly TRBD2 (5 bases). The CDR3 reads CASSKVPEGDEQYF. CDR3 DNA: TGTGCCAGCAGTAAGGTCCCAGAGGGCGACGAGCAGTACTTC.